This entry lists 28 T cell receptor beta chains sequenced from one sample in a study of patients and donors after allogeneic stem cell transplantation. TCRdb reanalysed the RT-PCR reads using MiXCR and keeps one entry per CDR3 protein. The profile shows about a million distinct CDR3 sequences, more than 15% of them singletons. Sequencing was performed on blood, either unsorted or a sorted T cell fraction (not recorded which). These receptors came from a human donor who was either an allogeneic HSCT recipient or a stem cell or donor lymphocyte infusion donor (not recorded which). It is not recorded whose cells these are; they may come from a transplant donor.

This clonotype came up a few times. The chain has TRBV5-1 and TRBJ1-1; D remains ambiguous. The CDR3 totals 13 residues. Trimming pared 5 bases from V and 1 base from J, leaving 9 bases between. Germline CDR1 and CDR2: SGHRS and YFSETQ. CDR3 DNA sequence: TGCGCCAGCAGGGAAGGAGCGAACACTGAAGCTTTCTTT. It yields the protein CASREGANTEAFF. Using reference TRBV5-1 and TRBJ1-1 for the parts outside the CDR3, the full variable domain is KAGVTQTPRYLIKTRGQQVTLSCSPISGHRSVSWYQQTPGQGLQFLFEYFSETQRNKGNFPGRFSGRQFSNSRSEMNVSTLELGDSALYLCASREGANTEAFFGQGTRLTVV.

J is TRBJ2-5 and V is TRBV30; either TRBD1 or TRBD2 may fit D (5 bases each). Trimming left V 2 bases short and J 9 bases short, with 22 bases between. This CDR3 has 15 residues. Germline V gene lookup returns CDR1 GTSNPN and CDR2 SVGIG (reference sequence). The CDR3 spells CAWSRGSQTLMAQYF. The CDR3 region has the DNA TGTGCCTGGAGTCGGGGCAGTCAGACCCTCATGGCCCAGTACTTC.

This clonotype has just a few counts. V is TRBV2 and J is TRBJ2-5; 9 nucleotides agree with TRBD2. V was pared by 4 bases and J by 1 base, with 4 bases of the junction left unmatched. The CDR3 contains 15 residues. Per the germline V gene, CDR1 is SNHLY and CDR2 is FYNNEI. The CDR3 sequence: CASSGAGGPQETQYF. Here the CDR3 DNA reads TGTGCCAGCAGTGGAGCGGGGGGCCCCCAAGAGACCCAGTACTTC.

This clonotype was counted between two and nine times. This chain connects TRBV20-1 to TRBJ2-2, with 7 bases identical to TRBD2. The length of the CDR3 is 15 residues. The germline V gene encodes CDR1 DFQATT and CDR2 SNEGSKA (reference sequence). The trim removed 4 bases at V and 2 bases at J, leaving 7 bases unmatched. The CDR3 nucleotides are TGCAGTGCTATCGCGGCGGGGGATAACACCGGGGAGCTGTTTTTT. Translating it yields CSAIAAGDNTGELFF.

This sequence joins TRBV24-1 and TRBJ2-1; D may be TRBD1 (6 bases). There are 16 residues in the CDR3. V lost 4 bases to trimming and J lost 12 bases, with 24 bases between them. Germline V gene data show CDR1 as KGHDR and CDR2 as SFDVKD. This CDR3 reads CATSDSGTPSGVGQFF. The CDR3 bases are TGTGCCACCAGTGACTCCGGGACACCAAGCGGTGTGGGGCAGTTCTTC.

This clonotype appeared a few times. V is TRBV3-1 and J is TRBJ2-1; tentative D call: TRBD2 (6 bases). The V gene lost 0 bases and the J gene lost 6 bases, with 12 bases spanning the gap. Germline V lookup: CDR1 LGHDT, CDR2 YNNKEL (reference sequence). The CDR3 runs to 15 residues. CDR3 sequence: CASSQDFQGLNEQFF. The CDR3 DNA sequence: TGTGCCAGCAGCCAAGACTTCCAGGGACTCAATGAGCAGTTCTTC.

This clonotype was detected only a few times. The chain couples TRBV6-2 or TRBV6-3 to TRBJ1-6; 7 bases map to TRBD1. The V segment lost 3 bases and the J segment 4 bases; nucleotides outside the gene matches: 15. The CDR3 consists of 19 residues. The germline gives CDR1 MNHEY, CDR2 SVGEGT. CDR3 nucleotides: TGTGCCAGCAGTTATTCCGGACAGGTCGGAAGGGGATATAATTCACCCCTCCACTTT. Its translation is CASSYSGQVGRGYNSPLHF.

This clonotype was counted between two and nine times. V and J are TRBV20-1 and TRBJ2-3; unclear D gene. Germline V CDR1 and CDR2: DFQATT, SNEGSKA (reference sequence). V was clipped by 3 bases and J by 5 bases, with 12 bases between them. The CDR3 is 13 residues long. The CDR3, as DNA: TGCAGTGCTAGTTGGTCGGGCGGAGATACGCAGTATTTT. It is translated as CSASWSGGDTQYF.

This clonotype was counted a few times. The chain is built from TRBV6-2 or TRBV6-3 and TRBJ2-3, with 7 bases matching TRBD2. Germline CDR1 and CDR2: MNHEY and SVGEGT. V gave up 0 bases and J gave up 2 bases; unmatched junction bases: 17. This CDR3 spans 20 amino acids. CDR3 sequence (DNA): TGTGCCAGCAGTTACTCGAACCTGGTAGTAGCGGGCCGTTACACAGATACGCAGTATTTT. Translating gives CASSYSNLVVAGRYTDTQYF.

This clonotype has just a few counts. V gene TRBV12-3 or TRBV12-4 combines with J gene TRBJ2-7; 9 nucleotides line up with TRBD2. The J segment lost 7 bases and the V segment lost 5 bases, leaving 9 bases of the junction unmatched. CDR3 size: 14 residues. The CDR3 protein is CASSPPGLAGEQYF. The DNA for the CDR3 is TGTGCCAGCAGTCCCCCGGGACTAGCTGGGGAGCAGTACTTC.

This clonotype was picked up many times. The chain uses TRBV12-3 or TRBV12-4 and TRBJ1-2, with TRBD1 identical over 9 bases. V shed 5 bases and J 0 bases; nucleotides not matched to a gene: 7. The CDR3 is 16 residues long. CDR3 DNA: TGTGCCAGCAGTCTACGGACAGGGGTGGCTAACTATGGCTACACCTTC. Residues: CASSLRTGVANYGYTF.

A few counts support this clonotype. The genes are TRBV20-1 and TRBJ2-1, with D possibly being TRBD1 (6 bases). Germline assignment: CDR1 DFQATT and CDR2 SNEGSKA (reference sequence). V was trimmed by 5 bases and J by 4 bases, leaving 18 bases between them. The CDR3 loop spans 15 amino acids. This CDR3 is CSAYSGQRTYNEQFF. The DNA for the CDR3 is TGCAGTGCTTATTCGGGACAACGAACGTACAATGAGCAGTTCTTC.

The chain has TRBV5-8 and TRBJ2-3, with D hard to call. Per germline, CDR1 SGHTS and CDR2 YDEGEE. Trimming took 1 base from V and 1 from J, leaving 13 bases between them. The CDR3 has 16 amino acids. The CDR3: CASSLWSQPGTDTQYF. As DNA, the CDR3 is TGTGCCAGCAGCTTGTGGTCCCAACCCGGCACAGATACGCAGTATTTT. Variable domain in full (rest from reference TRBV5-8 and TRBJ2-3): EAGVTQSPTHLIKTRGQQATLRCSPISGHTSVYWYQQALGLGLQFLLWYDEGEERNRGNFPPRFSGRQFPNYSSELNVNALELEDSALYLCASSLWSQPGTDTQYFGPGTRLTVL.

This clonotype was found a few times. The chain is built from TRBV20-1 and TRBJ2-1, with D possibly called TRBD1 or TRBD2 (5 bases each). V dropped 5 bases and J dropped 4 bases, with 15 bases sitting between them. In germline, CDR1 is DFQATT, CDR2 SNEGSKA (reference sequence). The CDR3 consists of 14 residues. CDR3 loop: CSARRDRQYNEQFF. The DNA of the CDR3 is TGCAGTGCTCGACGGGACCGACAGTACAATGAGCAGTTCTTC.

This clonotype was seen a few times. The chain employs TRBV6-1 and TRBJ2-7; 11 bases align to TRBD2. The junction had 8 bases not matched to a gene; V was cut back by 6 bases and J by 4 bases. The germline gives CDR1 MNHNS, CDR2 SASEGT. The CDR3 is 15 residues long. CDR3 coding DNA: TGTGCCAGCAGACGACTAGCGGGGAACCCGTACGAGCAGTACTTC. This translates into CASRRLAGNPYEQYF.

The table lists this clonotype with a few counts. V gene TRBV12-5 combines with J gene TRBJ2-7; D may match TRBD1 or TRBD2 (6 bases each). Between the trimmed V and J ends, which lost 9 bases and 1 base, there was a span of 16 bases. The V gene's germline CDR1 is LGHNT and CDR2 FRNRAP. The CDR3 is 14 residues long. The CDR3 DNA reads as TGTGCTAGCACCCTCCAAGGGGGGTCCTACGAGCAGTACTTC. It codes for CASTLQGGSYEQYF.

CDR3 nucleotide sequence: TGCAGTGCTAGCCGGGACAGGTCGGAGACCCAGTACTTC. Protein: CSASRDRSETQYF. The chain recombines TRBV20-1 with TRBJ2-5; TRBD1 agrees at 8 bases. The V gene's germline CDR1 is DFQATT and CDR2 SNEGSKA (reference sequence). With 3 bases clipped from V and 5 bases from J, the junction kept 5 bases outside the gene matches. The CDR3 sequence is 13 residues long.

This clonotype has a handful of counts. The chain has TRBV25-1 and TRBJ1-1; D is ambiguous. The CDR3 extends over 16 amino acids. The germline V gene has CDR1 MGHDK and CDR2 SYGVNS. V gave up 3 bases and J gave up 2 bases, with 16 bases separating them. The CDR3 coding sequence is TGTGCCAGCAGTGACTTTTATCCTACGGGAAACACTGAAGCTTTCTTT. It specifies CASSDFYPTGNTEAFF.

This clonotype showed up just a few times. This chain connects TRBV28 to TRBJ1-1; D is unclear. From germline, CDR1 is MDHEN and CDR2 SYDVKM. The CDR3 spans 15 residues. V was pared by 3 bases and J by 4 bases, with 15 bases between. CDR3 region: CASSLASSLGTEAFF. The DNA of the CDR3 is TGTGCCAGCAGTTTGGCTTCTTCTTTGGGCACTGAAGCTTTCTTT. Looking up the rest from reference TRBV28 and TRBJ1-1 gives the full variable domain: DVKVTQSSRYLVKRTGEKVFLECVQDMDHENMFWYRQDPGLGLRLIYFSYDVKMKEKGDIPEGYSVSREKKERFSLILESASTNQTSMYLCASSLASSLGTEAFFGQGTRLTVV.

The genes are TRBV5-1 and TRBJ2-3, with TRBD1 matching over 7 bases. The V segment lost 4 bases and the J segment 3 bases; nucleotides outside the gene matches: 11. The germline CDR1 and CDR2 sequences are SGHRS and YFSETQ. The CDR3 totals 16 residues. As DNA, the CDR3 is TGCGCCAGCAGCCCCGGTCGTCAGGGGGTGACAGATACGCAGTATTTT. Translation gives CASSPGRQGVTDTQYF.

The rearrangement joins TRBV20-1 to TRBJ2-5, with 11 bases that match TRBD2. V was clipped by 5 bases and J by 5 bases; unmatched bases: 13. This CDR3 comprises 16 residues. The V gene's germline CDR1 is DFQATT and CDR2 SNEGSKA (reference sequence). CDR3 sequence (DNA): TGCAGTGCTCCTCGACTAGCGGGACAGGTCTGGGAGACCCAGTACTTC. It is translated as CSAPRLAGQVWETQYF.

The V and J genes are TRBV9 and TRBJ2-1; 10 bases align to TRBD2. The CDR3 spans 15 residues. The V segment lost 0 bases and the J segment 7 bases; nucleotides outside the gene matches: 4. The germline V gene has CDR1 SGDLS and CDR2 YYNGEE. The CDR3 coding sequence is TGTGCCAGCAGCGTAGAGGCTAGCGGGAGTAATGAGCAGTTCTTC. Translated, it gives CASSVEASGSNEQFF.

This clonotype was seen only a few times. The genes are TRBV20-1 and TRBJ1-1; weak D call: TRBD1 (6 bases). The CDR3 covers 15 residues. Germline CDR1 reads DFQATT; CDR2 reads SNEGSKA (reference sequence). V was clipped by 3 bases and J by 1 base, with 15 bases between them. Here the CDR3 DNA reads TGCAGTGCTAGTCCCATACAGGGCCCGAACACTGAAGCTTTCTTT. Translating it yields CSASPIQGPNTEAFF.

This clonotype has more than one count but fewer than ten. The gene calls are TRBV20-1 and TRBJ2-1; TRBD1 might be the D (5 bases). The V gene's germline CDR1 is DFQATT and CDR2 SNEGSKA (reference sequence). V was clipped by 3 bases and J by 0 bases, with 15 bases between them. The CDR3 is made up of 16 amino acids. The DNA for the CDR3 is TGCAGTGCTAGGGACACCCGGATAAGCTCCTACAATGAGCAGTTCTTC. It encodes CSARDTRISSYNEQFF.

The chain combines TRBV4-2 with TRBJ2-1, with TRBD2 matching over 16 bases. The CDR3 has 18 amino acids. Germline trimming cut 4 bases from V and 7 bases from J; bases unmatched to any gene: 10. CDR1 and CDR2 from the germline V gene are LGHNA and YNFKEQ. The CDR3 is CASSPPGTSGRAANEQFF. DNA of the CDR3: TGTGCCAGCAGCCCACCAGGGACTAGCGGGAGGGCCGCGAATGAGCAGTTCTTC.

This clonotype was picked up many times. This chain links TRBV29-1 with TRBJ1-3; D might be TRBD1 (5 bases). The CDR3 consists of 14 residues. The germline CDR1 and CDR2 sequences are SQVTM and ANQGSEA. V was trimmed by 7 bases and J by 3 bases, leaving 16 bases between them. CDR3 residues: CSAIPTGGGNTIYF. The DNA for the CDR3 is TGCAGCGCGATCCCGACCGGGGGTGGAAACACCATATATTTT.

The chain uses TRBV12-3 or TRBV12-4 and TRBJ2-7; D is unclear. The germline V and J ends were trimmed by 5 bases and 6 bases, with 11 bases remaining between them. The CDR3 has 12 amino acids. CDR3 coding DNA: TGTGCCAGCAGTCGGGTAATCCCCGAGCAGTACTTC. It specifies CASSRVIPEQYF.

CDR3 region: CASTGTGTDTQYF. The CDR3, as DNA: TGTGCCAGCACGGGGACAGGGACAGATACGCAGTATTTT. The chain carries TRBV27 and TRBJ2-3, with 9 bases aligning to TRBD1. The CDR3 contains 13 residues. The J segment lost 3 bases and the V segment lost 7 bases, leaving 2 bases of the junction unmatched. CDR1 and CDR2 (germline): MNHEY, SMNVEV (reference sequence).